The next 4 T cell receptor beta chains were all read from a single sample in a study of T cell responses to AZD1222 COVID-19 vaccine. Repertoires were generated with immunoSEQ multiplex PCR, while TCRdb's copy carries only in-frame clones and drops some. The sample contains more than 150,000 clones, about nine tenths of which appear only once. Sequencing used peripheral blood, obtained on day 0 of AZD1222 vaccination. Receptor source: an adult in good health.

The rearrangement joins TRBV25-1 to TRBJ2-7; tentatively, D is TRBD1 or TRBD2 (6 bases each). V was cut by 8 bases and J by 4 bases, with 15 bases left in between. In germline, CDR1 is MGHDK, CDR2 SYGVNS. The CDR3 length is 13 residues. The CDR3 loop reads CASREGGTYEQYF. The CDR3, as DNA: TGTGCCAGCCGAGAAGGAGGGACATACGAGCAGTACTTC.

The chain links TRBV7-6 to TRBJ1-5; unclear D gene. Trimming stripped 1 base from V and 3 bases from J, with 4 bases between. There are 13 residues in the CDR3. Germline-derived CDR1 and CDR2 are SGHVS and FNYEAQ. The CDR3: CASSLVHNQPQHF. CDR3 bases: TGTGCCAGCAGCTTAGTTCACAATCAGCCCCAGCATTTT.

A note on this clone: Other DNA variants within this sample encode the same CDR3. The chain employs TRBV6-5 and TRBJ1-2, with D unclear. Deletions cut 0 bases from V and 5 bases from J, with 7 bases between. The germline gives CDR1 MNHEY, CDR2 SVGAGI. There are 13 residues in the CDR3. Here the CDR3 reads CASSYSGNYGYTF. In DNA form, the CDR3 reads TGTGCCAGCAGTTACTCGGGCAATTATGGCTACACCTTC.

This chain connects TRBV7-2 to TRBJ2-1; D may correspond to TRBD1 or TRBD2 (5 bases each). CDR1 is SGHTA and CDR2 is FQGNSA in the germline V gene. CDR3 length: 16 residues. The germline V and J ends were trimmed by 1 base and 5 bases, with 15 bases remaining between them. DNA for the CDR3: TGTGCCAGCAGCTTAGGGGCATGGGGGTTCAACAATGAGCAGTTCTTC. Protein: CASSLGAWGFNNEQFF.